The T cell receptor (beta chain) under discussion was sequenced for a study of blood T cells in healthy people across ages. It was with a sample-barcoded 5' primer and a J-beta primer mix that a second PCR of roughly 7 to 12 cycles was run. TCRdb reanalysed the 5' RACE reads using MiXCR and keeps one entry per CDR3 protein. The sample records around 1,000,000 distinct CDR3 sequences, approximately 25% being singletons. V dropped 0 bases and J dropped 2; count of bases not matched to a gene: 4. This CDR3 spans 17 amino acids. CDR1 is LGHNA, CDR2 YSLEER, per germline. This clonotype was seen more than once but under ten times. This sample also appeared in a second study, on T cells of mothers and their children. This second report adds: No persistent microchimeric T cell clones were detected at roughly 94 clones per million clonotypes sensitivity.

The chain has TRBV4-3 and TRBJ2-3; 11 bases fit TRBD2. Sequencing input: blood. This receptor was taken from a girl aged 2-9 years in good health. The CDR3 loop reads CASSQDPGLAVTDTQYF. The CDR3 DNA sequence: TGCGCCAGCAGCCAAGACCCGGGACTAGCGGTCACAGATACGCAGTATTTT.